This TCR beta chain was identified in a study of blood T cell repertoires in COVID-19. From germline, CDR1 is LNHDA and CDR2 SQIVND (reference sequence). The CDR3 is 15 amino acids. The V gene lost 6 bases and the J gene lost 10 bases, with 19 bases spanning the gap. All enrollees were roughly 18 to 90 years old and from 25 or so US areas. Cohorts were assigned according to the clinical history that participants reported. Donors in Cohort 3 who had recovered were those with two negative PCRs, healthcare professional clearance, or resolution of their symptoms. Produced via immunoSEQ multiplex PCR; TCRdb's table is partial and in-frame only. Here the sample spans 250,000 to 400,000 clones, more than 70% being singletons.

V gene TRBV19 combines with J gene TRBJ1-6; D remains unclear. Sequencing input: PBMCs or T cells enriched from blood (not recorded which). The clonotype was recovered from a woman aged 25 to 39 who had recovered from COVID-19. CDR3 sequence reads: CASRVFGRFGSPLHF. The CDR3 coding sequence is TGTGCCAGTAGAGTCTTTGGCAGGTTCGGATCACCCCTCCACTTT.